This TCR beta chain came from a study of CD8 T cells in ankylosing spondylitis (dated by TCRdb to 2016 to 2017). Notes on the research overall: To find TCR variants linked to disease, the study profiled T cell receptor beta repertoires in ankylosing spondylitis patients and healthy donors. The full study cohort was made up of under 30 ankylosing spondylitis patients and roughly 98 healthy donors. Peripheral blood was sampled, and synovial fluid was also collected from ankylosing spondylitis patients.

This clonotype was recorded once. The clone's antigen remains unknown. No much larger clone exists at a distance of one base, and base qualities are not known. Just one read gives weak support. The sequencer listed for this sample is Illumina HiSeq 2500. Quantitative 5'-RACE with molecular barcodes was the method used to prepare the TCR beta libraries. For the original study's pipeline: Disease-linked TCR variants were identified with a new computational method built on a probabilistic model of VDJ rearrangement. TCRdb passed the public sequencing reads through fastp at Q25 and MiXCR, retaining productive beta sequences. Each CDR3 protein gets just one entry, which takes the most common genes and DNA from the rows behind it. These V and J calls derive from TCRdb rather than the authors' analysis. Within this sample are 250,000 or so distinct CDR3 sequences, with roughly a quarter of them counted one time only. Around 0.64% of the sample rests with the top ten.

From the germline V gene, CDR1 is MDHEN and CDR2 is SYDVKM. The CDR3, from cysteine to phenylalanine, totals 14 residues. The entry retains the CDR3 DNA only, 42 bases that are in frame from base 1. The junction carries 12 bases between V and J, which are trimmed by 6 bases and 0 bases respectively. Study-level results and caveats: Some motif variants were previously reported in synovial fluid and blood of reactive arthritis patients, suggesting common disease-initiation mechanisms. Significant enrichment of the disease-linked clones was reported in matched synovial fluid samples from ankylosing spondylitis patients. A TCR beta motif of 7 or 8 highly homologous amino acid variants appeared characteristic of blood from ankylosing spondylitis patients. In peripheral blood, the disease-linked clones were found at relatively low frequencies and had a CD8+ phenotype.

This TCR was sampled from a male donor with ankylosing spondylitis or in good health (not recorded which). The chain is encoded by TRBV28 joined to TRBJ2-7; possibly the D gene is TRBD2, per 5 matching bases. The sequenced sample consisted of blood, either unsorted or a sorted T cell fraction (not recorded which). Read as DNA, the sequence is TGTGCCAGCAGCCGCGGGTCGCTCTCCTACGAGCAGTACTTC. This gives the protein CASSRGSLSYEQYF. The reference TRBV28 and TRBJ2-7 proteins fill in what lies around the CDR3, so the full variable domain reads DVKVTQSSRYLVKRTGEKVFLECVQDMDHENMFWYRQDPGLGLRLIYFSYDVKMKEKGDIPEGYSVSREKKERFSLILESASTNQTSMYLCASSRGSLSYEQYFGPGTRLTVT.